This TCR beta chain was captured by sequencing in a study of T cells after yellow fever vaccination. Study as a whole: Fractions with few cells were prepared using SMART-Seq v4 Ultra Low Input. Study conclusions and caveats: Relatively few clonotypes were ones that appeared in both CD4 and CD8 compartments.

This clonotype was picked up many times. Its specificity is not known. The TCR cDNA carried a universal primer site and UMIs from 5'RACE template switching. TCRdb called the 5' RACE reads again in MiXCR, with one record for every CDR3 protein. The sample shows 150,000 to 200,000 distinct CDR3 sequences, almost 7% of them seen only once. The source material was CD4+ T cells sorted from PBMCs, sampled about 5 days after the first yellow fever vaccination. This clonotype was obtained from a man between 18 and 29 years old who received the YFV17D yellow fever vaccine.

As DNA, the CDR3 is TGTGCCAGCAAGACTACACTACAGTACTTC. Protein product: CASKTTLQYF. The chain has TRBV2 and TRBJ2-4; tentative D call: TRBD2 (5 bases). The V and J ends lost 7 bases and 13 bases respectively, with 11 bases between them. The CDR3 totals 10 residues. The germline V gene encodes CDR1 SNHLY and CDR2 FYNNEI.